This TCR beta chain appears in the sequencing data of a study of T cells in Graves' hyperthyroidism and ophthalmopathy. This clonotype was detected a few times. What it binds is not known. Amplification of TCR beta CDR3 regions used RNA as the template. Initially, a first-round RT-PCR of the TCR CDR3 employed the HTBI primer set. One entry per CDR3 protein results from TCRdb running MiXCR on the multiplex PCR reads. This table holds about 710,000 distinct CDR3 sequences, around 17% found once. Newly diagnosed hyperthyroidism patients aged 18 to 65 years had disease lasting under 2 months. The V end lost 5 bases, the J end lost 1 base, and 17 bases lay between the germline ends. The CDR3 contains 17 residues. Germline CDR1 and CDR2: SEHNR and FQNEAQ (reference sequence). Overall study findings and caveats: Blood held most thyroid clonotypes expanded above 0.001 frequency.

This chain uses TRBV7-9 with TRBJ2-2, with D perhaps matching TRBD1 or TRBD2 (5 bases each). The clonotype originates from a man younger than 35 with Graves' hyperthyroidism. Sequenced input: blood. The CDR3 DNA reads TGTGCCAGCAGCCCCGAGGGACGGAGCCTGAACACCGGGGAGCTGTTTTTT. Its protein is CASSPEGRSLNTGELFF.